This TCR beta chain was sequenced for a study of blood T cells in healthy people across ages. The CDR3 loop spans 17 amino acids. V dropped 0 bases and J dropped 1 base, with 15 bases sitting between them. Germline assignment: CDR1 SGHRS and CDR2 YFSETQ. A second about 6 to 11 cycle PCR used barcoded and J-beta primers. TCRdb passed the 5' RACE reads through MiXCR, listing each CDR3 protein once. This table has fewer than 800,000 distinct CDR3 sequences, about 21% appearing once. The source of this sequence is a man aged 65 to 79 in good health. The V gene is TRBV5-1, the J gene TRBJ2-3; D possibly corresponds to TRBD2 (6 bases). Sequencing used blood. This CDR3 reads CASSLAGGGDGTDTQYF. The CDR3 coding sequence is TGCGCCAGCAGCTTGGCCGGGGGAGGAGATGGCACAGATACGCAGTATTTT.